This is a list of T cell receptor beta chains from one sample in a study of cytomegalovirus exposure and HLA in healthy donors. Using immunoSEQ multiplex PCR, the repertoire was profiled, and TCRdb retains in-frame clones only, with some absent. The sample shows 110,000 to 150,000 clones, roughly 79% of them seen only once. The sample comprised PBMCs. Receptors originate from a woman in her sixties or seventies in good health and CMV-seropositive. Each CDR3 is given with its conserved first and last residue. The order of the fields is D gene, V gene, J gene, clone size, CDR3 protein, CDR3 DNA. A D gene is named only where the DNA matches it firmly. Size values are once, few and many counts, or a class for expanded clones, and some rows have none.

D: TRBD2
V: TRBV6-1
J: TRBJ2-1
size: NA
CDR3: CAHRTSGRNEQFF
DNA: TGTGCCCACAGGACTAGCGGGAGAAATGAGCAGTTCTTC

D: TRBD2
V: TRBV15
J: TRBJ2-1
size: NA
CDR3: CATSSRPGLDSASEQFF
DNA: TGTGCCACCAGCAGCCGTCCGGGACTAGATTCCGCTAGCGAGCAGTTCTTC

D: TRBD1
V: TRBV6-5
J: TRBJ2-3
size: NA
CDR3: CASSSNRGYTDTQYF
DNA: TGTGCCAGCAGTTCAAACAGGGGGTACACAGATACGCAGTATTTT

D: TRBD1
V: TRBV7-2
J: TRBJ2-5
size: NA
CDR3: CASSLARRGQTQYF
DNA: TGTGCCAGCAGCTTAGCCCGCAGGGGGCAGACCCAGTACTTC

D: NA
V: TRBV7-9
J: TRBJ1-4
size: NA
CDR3: CASSSIGGEKLFF
DNA: TGTGCCAGCAGCAGCATTGGAGGGGAAAAACTGTTTTTT

D: TRBD1
V: TRBV6-4
J: TRBJ2-2
size: NA
CDR3: CASRPGQSPGELFF
DNA: TGTGCCAGCAGGCCGGGACAGTCGCCCGGGGAGCTGTTTTTT

D: NA
V: TRBV9
J: TRBJ2-7
size: NA
CDR3: CASSPRGSTYEQYF
DNA: TGTGCCAGCAGCCCCCGGGGTAGCACTTACGAGCAGTACTTC

D: TRBD1
V: TRBV2
J: TRBJ1-5
size: few
CDR3: CASSEGETVAGTGVNQPQHF
DNA: TGTGCCAGCAGTGAAGGGGAGACTGTCGCCGGGACAGGGGTTAATCAGCCCCAGCATTTT

D: TRBD1
V: TRBV4-3
J: TRBJ1-1
size: few
CDR3: CASSQDSETGEVTEAFF
DNA: TGCGCCAGCAGCCAAGATTCGGAGACAGGGGAGGTCACTGAAGCTTTCTTT

D: NA
V: TRBV30
J: TRBJ1-2
size: few
CDR3: CAWSAIGGYGYTF
DNA: TGTGCCTGGAGTGCAATCGGGGGGTATGGCTACACCTTC

D: NA
V: TRBV7-6
J: TRBJ2-7
size: NA
CDR3: CASSVGHLYEQYF
DNA: TGTGCCAGCAGCGTTGGACATCTCTACGAGCAGTACTTC

D: TRBD2
V: TRBV19
J: TRBJ2-7
size: NA
CDR3: CASSKGTSGSRSYEQYF
DNA: TGTGCCAGTAGTAAGGGGACTAGCGGGAGCCGATCCTACGAGCAGTACTTC

D: NA
V: TRBV30
J: TRBJ1-4
size: NA
CDR3: CAWRATRGGREKLFF
DNA: TGTGCCTGGAGGGCAACAAGGGGGGGACGAGAAAAACTGTTTTTT

D: TRBD1
V: TRBV15
J: TRBJ1-6
size: NA
CDR3: CATSRTGTFSPLHF
DNA: TGTGCCACCAGCCGGACAGGGACGTTTTCACCCCTCCACTTT